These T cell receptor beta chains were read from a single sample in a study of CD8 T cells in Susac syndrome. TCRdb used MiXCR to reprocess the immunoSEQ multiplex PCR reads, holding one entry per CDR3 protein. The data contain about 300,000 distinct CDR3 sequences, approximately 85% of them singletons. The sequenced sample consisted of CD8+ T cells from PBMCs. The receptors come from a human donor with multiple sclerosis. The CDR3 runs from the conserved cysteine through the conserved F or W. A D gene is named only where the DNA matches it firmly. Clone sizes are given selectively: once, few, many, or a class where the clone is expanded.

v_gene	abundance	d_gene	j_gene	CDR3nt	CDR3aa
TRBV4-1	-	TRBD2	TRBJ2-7	TGCGCCAGCAGCCCAGGACTAGCGGGAGGACCCCCAGACGAGCAGTACTTC	CASSPGLAGGPPDEQYF
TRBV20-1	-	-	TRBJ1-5	TGCAGTGCCTACCCTAGGACGGCAGGGAATCAGCCCCAGCATTTT	CSAYPRTAGNQPQHF
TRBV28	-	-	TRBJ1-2	TGTGCCAGCAGTTTATTTATCGGCGGGGTTTATGGCTACACCTTC	CASSLFIGGVYGYTF
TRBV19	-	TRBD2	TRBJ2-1	TGTGCCAGTAGTGAGGGGTTAACTAGCGGGAGGCTCAGCTCCTACAATGAGCAGTTCTTC	CASSEGLTSGRLSSYNEQFF
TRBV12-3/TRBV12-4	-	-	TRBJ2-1	TGTGCCAGCAGTTTAGGGGGACCCTTCTCCTACAATGAGCAGTTCTTC	CASSLGGPFSYNEQFF
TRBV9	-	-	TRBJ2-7	TGTGCCAGCGGGAGGTCCGGGGATTCCTACGAGCAGTACTTC	CASGRSGDSYEQYF
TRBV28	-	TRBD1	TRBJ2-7	TGTGCCAGCAGTTACCGGACAGGAACCTACGAGCAGTACTTC	CASSYRTGTYEQYF
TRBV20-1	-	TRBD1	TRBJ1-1	TGCAGTGCTAGAACAGGGGGCGAGATGAACACTGAAGCTTTCTTT	CSARTGGEMNTEAFF
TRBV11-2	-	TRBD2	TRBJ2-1	TGTGCCAGCAGCTTTGGCGGACTAGCGGGAGTCTCCTACAATGAGCAGTTCTTC	CASSFGGLAGVSYNEQFF
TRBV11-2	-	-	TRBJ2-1	TGTGCCAGCAGCTCACTACTAGAGAGCTCCTACAATGAGCAGTTCTTC	CASSSLLESSYNEQFF
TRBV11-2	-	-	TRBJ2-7	TGTGCCAGCAGCTTCGGGGCAGGGAGGTATGGGATCTACGAGCAGTACTTC	CASSFGAGRYGIYEQYF
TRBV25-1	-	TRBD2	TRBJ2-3	TGTGCCAGCAGTGAGGTTCGGGCGGGAGCGATGGGAGATACGCAGTATTTT	CASSEVRAGAMGDTQYF
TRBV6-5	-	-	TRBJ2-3	TGTGCCAGCAGTTACTCGGGCAGACCAGATACGCAGTATTTT	CASSYSGRPDTQYF
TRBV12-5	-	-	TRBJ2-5	TGTGCTAGTGGCCCTCCGGGGCCCTTACAAGAGACCCAGTACTTC	CASGPPGPLQETQYF
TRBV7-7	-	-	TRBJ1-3	TGTGCCAGCAGCTCCTCCGCCGGAAACACCATATATTTT	CASSSSAGNTIYF
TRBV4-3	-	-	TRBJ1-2	TGCGCCAGCACCTCCCAATTTGGGGGTAACTATGGCTACACCTTC	CASTSQFGGNYGYTF
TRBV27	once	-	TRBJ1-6	TGTGCCAGCAGTACGGGACAAGGTGATAATTCACCCCTCCACTTT	CASSTGQGDNSPLHF
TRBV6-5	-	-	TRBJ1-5	TGTGCCAGCAGTTACTGGAGCCGGTCAGGGGATAATCAGCCCCAGCATTTT	CASSYWSRSGDNQPQHF
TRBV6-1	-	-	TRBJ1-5	TGTGCCAGCATCCCGGGGGGAGAAATTAGCAATCAGCCCCAGCATTTT	CASIPGGEISNQPQHF
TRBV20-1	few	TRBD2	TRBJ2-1	TGCAGTGCTAGAGATCTGCAGACTAGCGTCATTTACAATGAGCAGTTCTTC	CSARDLQTSVIYNEQFF
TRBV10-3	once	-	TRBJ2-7	TGTGCCATCAGGTCCGTCGAAAACGAGCAGTACTTC	CAIRSVENEQYF
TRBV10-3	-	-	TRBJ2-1	TGTGCCATCAGTGATAAAAGACTAGTTGACTACAATGAGCAGTTCTTC	CAISDKRLVDYNEQFF
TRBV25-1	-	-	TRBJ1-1	TGTGCCAGCAGTGTCACACTCGTCCAGAACACTGAAGCTTTCTTT	CASSVTLVQNTEAFF
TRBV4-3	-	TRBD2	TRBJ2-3	TGCGCCAGCAGCCAAGATCGGGCGGGAGGGGGCACAGATACGCAGTATTTT	CASSQDRAGGGTDTQYF
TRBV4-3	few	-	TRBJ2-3	TGCGCCAGCAGCCAAGATCCGGGCGGGCTGTACCGCGGTACGCAGTATTTT	CASSQDPGGLYRGTQYF
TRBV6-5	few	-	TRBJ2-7	TGTGCCAGCAGTTACTCCTTTCGGCAGGTAGCTAGCGTAGCCTACGAGCAGTACTTC	CASSYSFRQVASVAYEQYF
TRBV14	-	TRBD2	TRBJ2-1	TGTGCCAGCAGCCAAGAACCTCTAGCGGGAGCCTACAATGAGCAGTTCTTC	CASSQEPLAGAYNEQFF
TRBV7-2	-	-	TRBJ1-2	TGTGCCAGCAGGGCCAGCGAGATATCTAACTATGGCTACACCTTC	CASRASEISNYGYTF
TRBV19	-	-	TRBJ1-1	TGTGCCAGTAGTACAGACCCCTGGGTTCGAACTGAAGCTTTCTTT	CASSTDPWVRTEAFF
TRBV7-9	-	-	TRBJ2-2	TGTGCCAGCAGCACCTGGGGGGACAGCTACACCGGGGAGCTGTTTTTT	CASSTWGDSYTGELFF